This is a list of T cell receptor beta chains from one sample in a study of cytomegalovirus exposure and HLA in healthy donors. The table came from immunoSEQ multiplex PCR; TCRdb's copy has only in-frame clones and leaves some out. The sample holds some 140,000 clones, about 64% seen once. The specimen sequenced was PBMCs. Receptors were obtained from a woman aged 40 to 49 in good health and CMV-seronegative. Both conserved end residues are part of each CDR3. Fields, in order: J gene, V gene, D gene, CDR3 protein. The D gene is left open where the match is weak.

>TRBJ1-1|TRBV19|TRBD1
CASRYPGGRRTEAFF
>TRBJ1-3|TRBV6-6|NA
CASSGGDGGNTIYF
>TRBJ2-3|TRBV5-1|TRBD1
CASSGGQVGADTQYF
>TRBJ2-1|TRBV11-2|NA
CASSRDTSSYNEQFF
>TRBJ1-5|TRBV4-3|NA
CASSILWREKDQPQHF
>TRBJ2-5|TRBV4-2|TRBD2
CASSQDRGAGGPEETQYF
>TRBJ2-3|TRBV28|TRBD2
CASSPYGTSGGPGTDTQYF
>TRBJ2-7|TRBV5-1|NA
CASSPGGNRNEQYF
>TRBJ2-7|TRBV18|NA
CASSRRDTYYEQYF
>TRBJ1-1|TRBV7-2|TRBD1
CASSLSRGDTEAFF
>TRBJ2-1|TRBV6-4|TRBD2
CASSLTSGGRNEQFF
>TRBJ1-2|TRBV6-1|TRBD1
CASSAPSSYRGGNYGYTF
>TRBJ2-7|TRBV27|TRBD1
CASSLRQGVSEQYF
>TRBJ2-2|TRBV9|NA
CASSGGLGSGELFF
>TRBJ1-2|TRBV19|NA
CASKVGATYGYTF
>TRBJ1-5|TRBV5-6|NA
CASSLAQGSQPQHF
>TRBJ2-1|TRBV7-2|TRBD2
CASSLHGGALNEQFF
>TRBJ2-2|TRBV27|NA
CASNWGRNTGELFF
>TRBJ1-1|TRBV5-1|NA
CASSRGTAENEAFF
>TRBJ2-5|TRBV7-7|TRBD2
CASTGEGTQETQYF
>TRBJ1-1|TRBV25-1|TRBD1
CATSRQGMNTEAFF
>TRBJ1-2|TRBV12-5|NA
CASGLVGREVYTF
>TRBJ1-1|TRBV20-1|TRBD1
CSSDRTFEAFF
>TRBJ2-5|TRBV9|TRBD2
CASSPLAGGSQETQYF
>TRBJ2-7|TRBV9|NA
CASSVDPGTFSYEQYF
>NA|TRBV6-5|TRBD1
CASSYYRDRGYEQYF
>TRBJ2-6|TRBV2|NA
CASYQVSGANVLTF
>TRBJ1-2|TRBV6-5|NA
CASSYRGGYGYTF
>TRBJ2-1|TRBV5-6|NA
CASSLASGHSYNEQFF
>TRBJ2-5|TRBV19|TRBD1
CASSGTGNRNRETQYF
>TRBJ2-3|TRBV9|NA
CASSSRGDGRITDTQYF
>TRBJ2-5|TRBV29-1|NA
CSVTGVTQYF
>TRBJ1-1|TRBV2|NA
CASTDRRWNTEAFF
>TRBJ1-6|TRBV5-4|NA
CASSPEKTEDSPLHF
>TRBJ2-7|TRBV19|TRBD2
CASSIQGGRYEQYF
>TRBJ1-2|TRBV7-9|TRBD1
CASSPPGQTHYGYTF
>TRBJ1-3|TRBV12-5|NA
CASGLSGSGNTIYF
>TRBJ1-2|TRBV4-2|NA
CASSQDVSYGYTF
>TRBJ1-2|TRBV5-1|NA
CASSLSPTYGYTF
>TRBJ1-5|TRBV7-2|NA
CASSLAAGASGQPQHF
>TRBJ1-1|TRBV13|NA
CASSFSRGTEAFF
>TRBJ2-1|TRBV9|TRBD1
CASSASYGTDEQFF